This TCR beta chain was identified during a study of OX40 agonist ivuxolimab in advanced cancers. Broadly, across the study: Ivuxolimab was an agonistic, fully human IgG2 monoclonal antibody directed against OX40 (CD134), a costimulatory receptor. Intravenous ivuxolimab was administered to patients every 2 weeks at six dose levels: 0.01, 0.1, 0.3, 1.5, 3 and 10 mg/kg. Among the roughly 50 dose-escalation patients, around 19 had hepatocellular carcinoma, about 15 melanoma, 9 renal cell carcinoma and 9 head and neck cancer. In the dose-escalation cohort, approximately 80% of patients were male, and the mean age was roughly 60 years with a range of roughly 23 to 79. Patients were allowed to have had prior anti-PD-1, anti-PD-L1 or anti-CTLA-4 therapy, and 40% of the dose-escalation patients had been treated with checkpoint inhibitors. Partial responses occurred in three dose-escalation patients: two with cutaneous melanoma and one with hepatocellular carcinoma. Peripheral TCRbeta sequencing was intended to test whether TCR sequence diversity was altered and clonal T-cell expansion was caused by ivuxolimab. The paper reports the monotherapy dose-escalation portion (N of about 54 patients) of the phase I ivuxolimab trial.

Note on this clone: The specificity of this receptor is unknown. Base qualities were left out, and no much larger clone turns up one base away.

To sequence the TCRbeta CDR3 region, genomic DNA was isolated from the sorted cells. TCRbeta CDR3 regions were sequenced using the immunoSEQ Assay. TCRdb holds this immuneACCESS table with in-frame rearrangements only. Some clones are missing; in checked studies, unresolved V genes explain under half, and the rest has no known cause. Across this sample there are around 15,000 clones, with around 60% seen only once. About 8.2% of the sample is held by the ten biggest clonotypes. Patients with autoimmune disease history or receiving systemic immunosuppression were excluded from the trial. Peripheral blood for TCR sequencing was collected from all dose cohorts at baseline, on cycle 4 day 1, and on cycle 7 day 1. Samples were obtained from an open-label, multicenter, first-in-human phase I dose-escalation trial of ivuxolimab. The trial enrolled adults with locally advanced or metastatic head and neck squamous cell, hepatocellular, melanoma or renal cell carcinoma. Before TCR sequencing, CD4+ T cells and CD8+ T cells were sorted from peripheral blood as separate populations.

Sequences SGHAT (CDR1) and FQNNGV (CDR2) are obtained from the germline V gene. The CDR3, from cysteine to phenylalanine, totals 15 residues. Only the CDR3 part of the read is kept: 45 bases, read in frame from the first base. The V end loses 2 bases and the J end loses 1 base, and a stretch of 12 bases separates them. Broad study findings and their caveats: On average, CD8+ T cells showed more expanded clones than CD4+ T cells after ivuxolimab. At doses from 0.1 to 3.0 mg/kg, clonal expansion was seen in both CD4+ and CD8+ blood T cells between baseline and week 6. Partial responders in the 0.1-3.0 mg/kg groups had among the lowest normalized peripheral clonal expansion, especially among CD8+ T cells. Antigen specificity was not determined for the clonally expanded peripheral T cells. Low levels of normalized T-cell clonal expansion were also shown by some nonresponding patients.

The sequence links TRBV11-2 to TRBJ2-7, with a weak D call of TRBD1 (5 bases match). This TCR derives from an adult with an advanced solid tumor such as melanoma, head and neck, liver or kidney cancer. The sample was CD4+ or CD8+ T cells sorted from blood, taken in a trial of the OX40 agonist ivuxolimab. The CDR3 has the sequence CASSLSGDSSYEQYF. The DNA sequence follows: TGTGCCAGCAGCTTATCGGGCGACAGTTCCTACGAGCAGTACTTC.